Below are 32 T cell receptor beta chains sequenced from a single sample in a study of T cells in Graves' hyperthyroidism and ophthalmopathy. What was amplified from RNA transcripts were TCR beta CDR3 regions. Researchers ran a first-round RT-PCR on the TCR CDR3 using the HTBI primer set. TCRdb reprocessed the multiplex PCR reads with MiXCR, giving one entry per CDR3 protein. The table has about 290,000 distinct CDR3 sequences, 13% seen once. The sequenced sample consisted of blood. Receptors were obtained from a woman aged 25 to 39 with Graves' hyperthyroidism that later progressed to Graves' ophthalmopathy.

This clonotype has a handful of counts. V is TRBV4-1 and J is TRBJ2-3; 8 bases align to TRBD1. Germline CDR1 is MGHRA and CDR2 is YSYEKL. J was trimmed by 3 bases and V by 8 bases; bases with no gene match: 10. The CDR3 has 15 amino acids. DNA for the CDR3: TGCGCCAGCGTCGCGACAGGGGTAGTGACAGATACGCAGTATTTT. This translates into CASVATGVVTDTQYF.

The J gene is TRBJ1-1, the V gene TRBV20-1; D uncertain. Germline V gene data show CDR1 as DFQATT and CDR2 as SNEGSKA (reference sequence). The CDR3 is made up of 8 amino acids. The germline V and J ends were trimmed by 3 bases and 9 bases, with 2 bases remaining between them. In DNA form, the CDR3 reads TGCAGTGCTAGCCAAGCTTTCTTT. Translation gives CSASQAFF.

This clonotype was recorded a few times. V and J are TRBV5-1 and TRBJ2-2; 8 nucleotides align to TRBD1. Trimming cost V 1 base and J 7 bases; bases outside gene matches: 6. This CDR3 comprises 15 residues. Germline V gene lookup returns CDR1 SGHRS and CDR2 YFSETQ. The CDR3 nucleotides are TGCGCCAGCAGCTTGATGACAGGGGAAGGCGGGGAGCTGTTTTTT. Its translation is CASSLMTGEGGELFF.

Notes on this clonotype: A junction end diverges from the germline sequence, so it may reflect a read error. CDR3 bases: TGTGCCAGCAGCTTGGGCGCCGGGCTGTTAGTAATCACCGGGGAGCTGCTTTTT. Its translation: CASSLGAGLLVITGELLF. This sequence joins TRBV5-5 and TRBJ2-2, with D tentatively TRBD2 (5 bases). In germline, CDR1 is SGHKS, CDR2 YYEKEE (reference sequence). The length of the CDR3 is 18 residues.

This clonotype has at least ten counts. CDR3 protein: CASPECRGASTDTQYF. The CDR3 nucleotides are TGTGCCAGCCCGGAGTGTCGGGGTGCTAGCACAGATACGCAGTATTTT. This rearrangement joins TRBV27 to TRBJ2-3; D perhaps matches TRBD2 (5 bases). The CDR3 loop spans 16 amino acids. V gave up 8 bases and J gave up 0 bases, with 18 bases separating them. Per germline, CDR1 MNHEY and CDR2 SMNVEV (reference sequence).

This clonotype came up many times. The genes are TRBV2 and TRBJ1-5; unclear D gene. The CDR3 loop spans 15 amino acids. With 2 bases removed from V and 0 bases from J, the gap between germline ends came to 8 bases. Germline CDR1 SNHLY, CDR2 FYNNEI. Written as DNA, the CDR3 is TGTGCCAGCAGTGAAATAACAGATAGCAATCAGCCCCAGCATTTT. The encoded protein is CASSEITDSNQPQHF.

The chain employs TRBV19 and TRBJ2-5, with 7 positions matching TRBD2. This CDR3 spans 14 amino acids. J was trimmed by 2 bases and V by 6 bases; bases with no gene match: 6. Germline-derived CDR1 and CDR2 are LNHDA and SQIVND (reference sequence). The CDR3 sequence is CASRPTSLQETQYF. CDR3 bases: TGTGCCAGTAGACCGACTAGCTTACAAGAGACCCAGTACTTC. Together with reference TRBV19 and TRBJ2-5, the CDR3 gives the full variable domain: DGGITQSPKYLFRKEGQNVTLSCEQNLNHDAMYWYRQDPGQGLRLIYYSQIVNDFQKGDIAEGYSVSREKKESFPLTVTSAQKNPTAFYLCASRPTSLQETQYFGPGTRLLVL.

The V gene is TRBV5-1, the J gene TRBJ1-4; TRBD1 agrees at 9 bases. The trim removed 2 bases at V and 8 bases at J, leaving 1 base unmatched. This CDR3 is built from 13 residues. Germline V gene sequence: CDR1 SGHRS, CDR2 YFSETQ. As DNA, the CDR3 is TGCGCCAGCAGCTTAGGGACAGGGGAAAAACTGTTTTTT. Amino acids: CASSLGTGEKLFF.

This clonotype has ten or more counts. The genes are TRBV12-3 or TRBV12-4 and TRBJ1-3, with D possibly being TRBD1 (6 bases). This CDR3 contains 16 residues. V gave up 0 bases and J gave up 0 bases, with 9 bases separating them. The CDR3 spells CASSLARTVSGNTIYF. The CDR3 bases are TGTGCCAGCAGTTTAGCAAGGACAGTCTCTGGAAACACCATATATTTT.

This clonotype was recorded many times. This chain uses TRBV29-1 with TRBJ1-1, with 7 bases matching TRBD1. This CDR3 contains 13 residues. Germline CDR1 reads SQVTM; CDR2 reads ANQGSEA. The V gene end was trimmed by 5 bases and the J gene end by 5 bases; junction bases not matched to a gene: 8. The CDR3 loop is CSVRETGRTEAFF. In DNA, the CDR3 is TGCAGCGTTAGGGAGACAGGGAGGACTGAAGCTTTCTTT. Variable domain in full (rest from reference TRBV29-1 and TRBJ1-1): SAVISQKPSRDICQRGTSLTIQCQVDSQVTMMFWYRQQPGQSLTLIATANQGSEATYESGFVIDKFPISRPNLTFSTLTVSNMSPEDSSIYLCSVRETGRTEAFFGQGTRLTVV.

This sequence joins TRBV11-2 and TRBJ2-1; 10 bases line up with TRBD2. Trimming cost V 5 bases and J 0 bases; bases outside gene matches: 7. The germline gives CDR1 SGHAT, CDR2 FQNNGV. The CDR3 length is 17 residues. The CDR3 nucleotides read TGTGCCAGCAGCCAGACTAGCGGGCAAAGCTCCTACAATGAGCAGTTCTTC. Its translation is CASSQTSGQSSYNEQFF.

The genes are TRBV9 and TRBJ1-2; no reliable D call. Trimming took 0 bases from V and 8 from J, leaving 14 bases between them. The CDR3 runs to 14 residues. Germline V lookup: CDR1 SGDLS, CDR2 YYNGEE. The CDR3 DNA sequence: TGTGCCAGCAGCGTAGGGGAAGGAGACGGCGGCTACACCTTC. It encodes CASSVGEGDGGYTF.

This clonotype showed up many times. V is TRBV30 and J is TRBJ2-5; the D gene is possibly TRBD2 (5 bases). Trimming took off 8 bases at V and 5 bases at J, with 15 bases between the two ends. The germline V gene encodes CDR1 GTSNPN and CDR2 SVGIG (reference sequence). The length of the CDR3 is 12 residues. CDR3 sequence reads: CAAQDQRETQYF. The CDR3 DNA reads TGTGCCGCTCAGGACCAGCGGGAGACCCAGTACTTC.

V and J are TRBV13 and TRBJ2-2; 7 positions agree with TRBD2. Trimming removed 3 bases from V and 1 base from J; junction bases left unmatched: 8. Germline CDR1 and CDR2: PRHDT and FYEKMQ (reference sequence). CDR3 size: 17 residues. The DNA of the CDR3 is TGTGCCAGCAGCTTCAAATGGGGAGGGAGGAACACCGGGGAGCTGTTTTTT. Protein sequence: CASSFKWGGRNTGELFF.

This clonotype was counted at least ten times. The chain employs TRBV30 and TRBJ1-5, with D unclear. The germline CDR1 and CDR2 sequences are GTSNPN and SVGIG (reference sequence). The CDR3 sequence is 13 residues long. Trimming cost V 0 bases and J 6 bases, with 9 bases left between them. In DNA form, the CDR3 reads TGTGCCTGGAGTGTACTAACCGGTCAGCCCCAGCATTTT. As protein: CAWSVLTGQPQHF.

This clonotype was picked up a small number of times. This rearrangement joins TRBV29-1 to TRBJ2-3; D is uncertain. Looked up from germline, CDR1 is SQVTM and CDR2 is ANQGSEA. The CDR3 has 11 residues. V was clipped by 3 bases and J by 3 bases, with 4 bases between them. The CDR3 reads CSVEPTDTQYF. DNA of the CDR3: TGCAGCGTTGAGCCGACAGATACGCAGTATTTT.

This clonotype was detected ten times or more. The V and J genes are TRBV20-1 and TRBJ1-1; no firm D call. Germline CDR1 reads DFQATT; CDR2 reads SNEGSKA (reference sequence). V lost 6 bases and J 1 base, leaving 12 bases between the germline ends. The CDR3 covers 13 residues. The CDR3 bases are TGCAGTGCCCTTCCGACTGCGAACACTGAAGCTTTCTTT. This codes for CSALPTANTEAFF.

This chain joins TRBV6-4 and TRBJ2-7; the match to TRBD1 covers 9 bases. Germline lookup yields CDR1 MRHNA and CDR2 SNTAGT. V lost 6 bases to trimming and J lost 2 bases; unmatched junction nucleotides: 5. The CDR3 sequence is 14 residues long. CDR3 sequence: CASRAGTGPYEQYF. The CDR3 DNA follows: TGTGCCAGCAGAGCCGGGACAGGGCCCTACGAGCAGTACTTC.

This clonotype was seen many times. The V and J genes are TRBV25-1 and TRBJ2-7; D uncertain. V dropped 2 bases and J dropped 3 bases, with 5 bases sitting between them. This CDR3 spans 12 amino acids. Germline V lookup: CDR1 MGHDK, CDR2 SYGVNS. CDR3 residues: CASSENSYEQYF. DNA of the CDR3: TGTGCCAGCAGTGAAAACAGCTACGAGCAGTACTTC.

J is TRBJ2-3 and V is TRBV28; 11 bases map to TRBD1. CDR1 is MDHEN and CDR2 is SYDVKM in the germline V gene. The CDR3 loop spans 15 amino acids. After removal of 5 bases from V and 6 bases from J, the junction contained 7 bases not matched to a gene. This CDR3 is CASSRGQGARDTQYF. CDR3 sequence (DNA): TGTGCCAGCAGTCGCGGACAGGGGGCGAGGGATACGCAGTATTTT.

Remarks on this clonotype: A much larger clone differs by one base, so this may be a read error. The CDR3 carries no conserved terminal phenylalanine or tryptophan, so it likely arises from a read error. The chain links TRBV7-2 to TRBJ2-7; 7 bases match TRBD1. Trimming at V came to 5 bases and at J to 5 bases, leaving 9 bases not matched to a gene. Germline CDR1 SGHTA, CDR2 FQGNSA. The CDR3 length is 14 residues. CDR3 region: CASSQQGLGNEQYL. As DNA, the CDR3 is TGTGCCAGCAGCCAACAGGGGTTGGGGAACGAGCAGTACCTC.

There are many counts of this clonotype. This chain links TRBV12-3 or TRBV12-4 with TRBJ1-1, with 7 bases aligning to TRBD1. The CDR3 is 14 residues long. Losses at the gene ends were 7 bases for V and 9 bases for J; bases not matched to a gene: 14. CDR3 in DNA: TGTGCCAGCACTGCCCTTGGGACAGCGGAAAAAGCTTTCTTT. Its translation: CASTALGTAEKAFF.

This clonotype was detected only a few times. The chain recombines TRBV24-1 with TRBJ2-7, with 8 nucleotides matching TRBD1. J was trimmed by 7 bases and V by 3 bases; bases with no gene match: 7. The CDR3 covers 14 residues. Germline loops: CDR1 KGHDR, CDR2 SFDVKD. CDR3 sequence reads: CATSDRQGMGEQYF. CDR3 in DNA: TGTGCCACCAGTGATCGACAGGGGATGGGAGAGCAGTACTTC.

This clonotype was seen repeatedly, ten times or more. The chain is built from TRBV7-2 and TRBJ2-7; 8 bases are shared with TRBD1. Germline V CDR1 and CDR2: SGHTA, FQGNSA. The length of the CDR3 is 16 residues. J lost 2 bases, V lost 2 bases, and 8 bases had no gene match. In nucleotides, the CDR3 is TGTGCCAGCAGCTTACCGTGGACAGGGTTCACCTACGAGCAGTACTTC. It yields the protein CASSLPWTGFTYEQYF.

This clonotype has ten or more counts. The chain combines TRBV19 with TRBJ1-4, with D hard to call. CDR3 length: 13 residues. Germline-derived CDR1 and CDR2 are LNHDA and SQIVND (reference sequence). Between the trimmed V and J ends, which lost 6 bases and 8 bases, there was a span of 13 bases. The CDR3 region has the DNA TGTGCCAGTAGGCCTCCGGGCAACGAAAAACTGTTTTTT. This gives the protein CASRPPGNEKLFF.

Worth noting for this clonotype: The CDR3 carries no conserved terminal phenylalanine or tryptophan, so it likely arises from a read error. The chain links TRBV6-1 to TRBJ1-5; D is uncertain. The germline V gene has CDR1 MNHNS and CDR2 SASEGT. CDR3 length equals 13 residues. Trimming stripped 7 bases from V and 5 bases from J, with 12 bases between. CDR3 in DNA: TGTGCCAGCATTGGTTATTTCTATCAGCCCCAGCATCTT. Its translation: CASIGYFYQPQHL.

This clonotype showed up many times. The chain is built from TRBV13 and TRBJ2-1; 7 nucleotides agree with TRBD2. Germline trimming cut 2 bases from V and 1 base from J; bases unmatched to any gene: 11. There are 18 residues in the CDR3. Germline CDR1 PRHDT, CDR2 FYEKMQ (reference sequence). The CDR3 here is CASSLRRERPFSYNEQFF. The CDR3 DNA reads TGTGCCAGCAGCTTACGGCGGGAGAGGCCCTTTTCCTACAATGAGCAGTTCTTC.

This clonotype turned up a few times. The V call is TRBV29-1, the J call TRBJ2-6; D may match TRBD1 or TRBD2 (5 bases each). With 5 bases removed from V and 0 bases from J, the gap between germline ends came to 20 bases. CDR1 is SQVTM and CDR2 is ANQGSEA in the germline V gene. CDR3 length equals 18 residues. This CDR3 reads CSVRARGRQSSGANVLTF. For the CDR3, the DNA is TGCAGCGTTAGGGCTCGGGGCAGGCAGAGCTCTGGGGCCAACGTCCTGACTTTC.

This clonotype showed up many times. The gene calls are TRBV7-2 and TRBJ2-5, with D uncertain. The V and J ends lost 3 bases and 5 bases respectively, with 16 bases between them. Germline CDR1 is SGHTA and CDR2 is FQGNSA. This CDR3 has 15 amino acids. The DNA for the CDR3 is TGTGCCAGCAGCTTGGGTTTTGCAAGTGGGGAGACCCAGTACTTC. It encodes CASSLGFASGETQYF.

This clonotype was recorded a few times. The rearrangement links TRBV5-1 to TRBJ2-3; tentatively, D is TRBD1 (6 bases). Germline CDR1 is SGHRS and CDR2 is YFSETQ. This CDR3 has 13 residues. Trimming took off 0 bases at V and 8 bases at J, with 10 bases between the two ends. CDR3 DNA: TGCGCCAGCAGCTTGGCCGGACAGAGTACGCAGTATTTT. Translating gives CASSLAGQSTQYF.

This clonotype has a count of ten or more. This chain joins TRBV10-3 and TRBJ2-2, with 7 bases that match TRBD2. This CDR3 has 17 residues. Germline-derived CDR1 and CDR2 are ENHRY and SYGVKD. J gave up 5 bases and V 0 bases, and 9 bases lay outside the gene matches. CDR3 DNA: TGTGCCATCAGTGAGTCGTGGGCGGGAGTAGGGACCGGGGAGCTGTTTTTT. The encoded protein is CAISESWAGVGTGELFF.

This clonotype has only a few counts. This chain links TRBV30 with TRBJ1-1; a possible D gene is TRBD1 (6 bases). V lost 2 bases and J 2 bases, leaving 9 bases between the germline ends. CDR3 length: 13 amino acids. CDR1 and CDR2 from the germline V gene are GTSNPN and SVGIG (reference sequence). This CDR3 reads CAWSRDTNTEAFF. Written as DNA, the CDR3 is TGTGCCTGGAGTCGGGACACTAACACTGAAGCTTTCTTT.